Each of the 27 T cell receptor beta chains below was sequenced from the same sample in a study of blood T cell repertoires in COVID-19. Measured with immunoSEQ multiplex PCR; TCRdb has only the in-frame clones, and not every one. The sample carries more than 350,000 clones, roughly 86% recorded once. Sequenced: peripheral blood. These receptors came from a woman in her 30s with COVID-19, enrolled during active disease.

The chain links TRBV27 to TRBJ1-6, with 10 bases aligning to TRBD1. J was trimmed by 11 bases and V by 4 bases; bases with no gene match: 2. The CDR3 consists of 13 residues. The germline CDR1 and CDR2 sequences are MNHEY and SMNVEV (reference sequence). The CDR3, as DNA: TGTGCCAGCAGTTACGGACAGGGGGCACCCCTCCACTTT. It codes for CASSYGQGAPLHF.

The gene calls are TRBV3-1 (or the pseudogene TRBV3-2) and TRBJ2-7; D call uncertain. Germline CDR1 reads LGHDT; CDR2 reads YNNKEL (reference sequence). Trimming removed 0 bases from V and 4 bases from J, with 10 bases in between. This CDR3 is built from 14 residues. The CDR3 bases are TGTGCCAGCAGCCAAGATCTGGGCAGTTACGAGCAGTACTTC. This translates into CASSQDLGSYEQYF.

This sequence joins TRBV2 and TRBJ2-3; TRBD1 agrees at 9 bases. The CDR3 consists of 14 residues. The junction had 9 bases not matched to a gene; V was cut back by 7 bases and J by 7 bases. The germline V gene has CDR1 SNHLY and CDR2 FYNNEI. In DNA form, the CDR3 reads TGTGCCAGCAATCCCGGGACAGGGAGGTATACGCAGTATTTT. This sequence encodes CASNPGTGRYTQYF.

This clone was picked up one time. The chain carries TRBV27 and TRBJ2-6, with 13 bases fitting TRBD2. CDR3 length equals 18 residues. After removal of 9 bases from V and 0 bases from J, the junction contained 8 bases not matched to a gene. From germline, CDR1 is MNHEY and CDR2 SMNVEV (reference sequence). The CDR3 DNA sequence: TGTGCCAGTTCGACTAGCGGGAGGACCTTCTCTGGGGCCAACGTCCTGACTTTC. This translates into CASSTSGRTFSGANVLTF.

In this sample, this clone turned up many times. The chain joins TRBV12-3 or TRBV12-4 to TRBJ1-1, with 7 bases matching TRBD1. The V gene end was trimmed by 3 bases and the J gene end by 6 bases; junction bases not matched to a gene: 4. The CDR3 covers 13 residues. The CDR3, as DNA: TGTGCCAGCAGTTTCCCGGGACAGCCTGAAGCTTTCTTT. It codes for CASSFPGQPEAFF.

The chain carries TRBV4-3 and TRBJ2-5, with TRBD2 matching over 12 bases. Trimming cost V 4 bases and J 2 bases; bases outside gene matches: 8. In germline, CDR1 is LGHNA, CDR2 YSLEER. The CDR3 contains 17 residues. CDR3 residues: CASSRLLAGGIQETQYF. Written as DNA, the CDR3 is TGCGCCAGCAGCCGATTACTAGCGGGAGGTATACAAGAGACCCAGTACTTC.

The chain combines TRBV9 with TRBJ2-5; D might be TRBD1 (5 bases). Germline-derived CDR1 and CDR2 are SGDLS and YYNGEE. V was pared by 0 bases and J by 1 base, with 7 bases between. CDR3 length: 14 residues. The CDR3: CASSVEGVQETQYF. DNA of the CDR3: TGTGCCAGCAGCGTAGAAGGGGTCCAAGAGACCCAGTACTTC.

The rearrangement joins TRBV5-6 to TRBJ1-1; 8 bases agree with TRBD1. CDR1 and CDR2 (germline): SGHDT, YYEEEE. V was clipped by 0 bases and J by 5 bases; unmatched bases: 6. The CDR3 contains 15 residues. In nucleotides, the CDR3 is TGTGCCAGCAGCTTGGGGGACAGGCGGAATACTGAAGCTTTCTTT. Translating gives CASSLGDRRNTEAFF.

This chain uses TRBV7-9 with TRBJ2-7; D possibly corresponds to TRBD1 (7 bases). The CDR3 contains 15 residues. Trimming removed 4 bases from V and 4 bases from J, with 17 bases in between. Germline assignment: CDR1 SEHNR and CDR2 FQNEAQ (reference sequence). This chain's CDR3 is CASSSTKGAGYEQYF. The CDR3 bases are TGTGCCAGCAGCTCGACAAAGGGGGCGGGGTACGAGCAGTACTTC. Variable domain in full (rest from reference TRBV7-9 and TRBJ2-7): DTGVSQNPRHKITKRGQNVTFRCDPISEHNRLYWYRQTLGQGPEFLTYFQNEAQLEKSRLLSDRFSAERPKGSFSTLEIQRTEQGDSAMYLCASSSTKGAGYEQYFGPGTRLTVT.

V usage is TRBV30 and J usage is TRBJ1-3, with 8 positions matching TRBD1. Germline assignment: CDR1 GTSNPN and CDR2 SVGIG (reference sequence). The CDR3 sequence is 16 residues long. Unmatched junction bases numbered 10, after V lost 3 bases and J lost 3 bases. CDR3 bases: TGTGCCTGGAGGGCCTCCGGACAGGGCTTTGGAAACACCATATATTTT. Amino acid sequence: CAWRASGQGFGNTIYF.

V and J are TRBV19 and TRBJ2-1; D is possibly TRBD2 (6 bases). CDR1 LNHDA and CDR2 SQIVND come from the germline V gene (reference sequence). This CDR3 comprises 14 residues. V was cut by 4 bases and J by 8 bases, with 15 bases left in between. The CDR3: CASSSGLATYEQFF. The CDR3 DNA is TGTGCCAGTAGTAGTGGTCTAGCGACGTATGAGCAGTTCTTC.

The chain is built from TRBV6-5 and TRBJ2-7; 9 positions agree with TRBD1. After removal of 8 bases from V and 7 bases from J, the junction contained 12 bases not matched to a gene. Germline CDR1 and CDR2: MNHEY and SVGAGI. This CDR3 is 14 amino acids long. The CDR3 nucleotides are TGTGCCAGCTCCGAGACAGGGGGACCTCAGGAGCAGTACTTC. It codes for CASSETGGPQEQYF.

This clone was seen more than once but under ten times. CDR3 residues: CASSRGRKLFF. CDR3 coding DNA: TGTGCCAGCAGCAGGGGTAGGAAACTGTTTTTT. V is TRBV5-6 and J is TRBJ1-4, with TRBD1 as a possible D gene (5 bases). There are 11 residues in the CDR3. Trimming left V 4 bases short and J 11 bases short, with 9 bases between. The V gene's germline CDR1 is SGHDT and CDR2 YYEEEE.

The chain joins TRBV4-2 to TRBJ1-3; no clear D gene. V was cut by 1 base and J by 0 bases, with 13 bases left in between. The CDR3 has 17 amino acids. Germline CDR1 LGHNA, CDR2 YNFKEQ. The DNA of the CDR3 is TGTGCCAGCAGCCAAGTAGGAACAGTCAACTCTGGAAACACCATATATTTT. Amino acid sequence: CASSQVGTVNSGNTIYF.

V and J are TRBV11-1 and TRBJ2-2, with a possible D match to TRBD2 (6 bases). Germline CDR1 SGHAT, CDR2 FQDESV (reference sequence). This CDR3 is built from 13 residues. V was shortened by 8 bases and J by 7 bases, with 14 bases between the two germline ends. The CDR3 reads CASRGSTGGELFF. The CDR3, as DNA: TGTGCCAGCCGGGGGAGTACTGGCGGGGAGCTGTTTTTT.

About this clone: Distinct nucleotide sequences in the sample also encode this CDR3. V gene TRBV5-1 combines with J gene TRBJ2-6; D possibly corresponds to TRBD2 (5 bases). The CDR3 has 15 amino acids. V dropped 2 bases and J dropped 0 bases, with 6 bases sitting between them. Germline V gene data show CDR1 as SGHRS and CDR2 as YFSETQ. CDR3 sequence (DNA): TGCGCCAGCAGCTTAGGAGGCTCTGGGGCCAACGTCCTGACTTTC. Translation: CASSLGGSGANVLTF. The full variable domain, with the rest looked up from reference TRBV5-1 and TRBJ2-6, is KAGVTQTPRYLIKTRGQQVTLSCSPISGHRSVSWYQQTPGQGLQFLFEYFSETQRNKGNFPGRFSGRQFSNSRSEMNVSTLELGDSALYLCASSLGGSGANVLTFGAGSRLTVL.

The CDR3 bases are TGTGCCAGCAGGAGGGACAGGGGGCCGTACGAGCAGTACTTC. It is translated as CASRRDRGPYEQYF. The chain combines TRBV2 with TRBJ2-7; 12 bases line up with TRBD1. The CDR3 runs to 14 residues. J was trimmed by 4 bases and V by 6 bases; bases with no gene match: 4. CDR1 SNHLY and CDR2 FYNNEI come from the germline V gene. The full variable domain, completed using reference TRBV2 and TRBJ2-7, is EPEVTQTPSHQVTQMGQEVILRCVPISNHLYFYWYRQILGQKVEFLVSFYNNEISEKSEIFDDQFSVERPDGSNFTLKIRSTKLEDSAMYFCASRRDRGPYEQYFGPGTRLTVT.

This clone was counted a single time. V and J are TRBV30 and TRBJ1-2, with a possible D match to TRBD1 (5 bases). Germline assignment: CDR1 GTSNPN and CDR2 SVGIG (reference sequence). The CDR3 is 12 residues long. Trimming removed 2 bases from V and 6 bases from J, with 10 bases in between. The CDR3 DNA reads TGTGCCTGGAGTAGGACACTCGATGGCTACACCTTC. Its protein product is CAWSRTLDGYTF.

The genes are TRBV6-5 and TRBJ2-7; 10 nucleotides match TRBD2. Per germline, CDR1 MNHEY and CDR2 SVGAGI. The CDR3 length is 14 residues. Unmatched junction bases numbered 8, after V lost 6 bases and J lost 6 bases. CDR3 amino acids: CASSPGLAQPEQYF. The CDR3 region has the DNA TGTGCCAGCAGCCCGGGACTAGCGCAACCCGAGCAGTACTTC.

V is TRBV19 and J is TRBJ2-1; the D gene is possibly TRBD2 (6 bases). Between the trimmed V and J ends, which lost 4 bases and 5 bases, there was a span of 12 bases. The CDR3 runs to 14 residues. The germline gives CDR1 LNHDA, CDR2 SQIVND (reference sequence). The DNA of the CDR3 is TGTGCCAGTAGTACCGGGGACTTCCACAATGAGCAGTTCTTC. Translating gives CASSTGDFHNEQFF.

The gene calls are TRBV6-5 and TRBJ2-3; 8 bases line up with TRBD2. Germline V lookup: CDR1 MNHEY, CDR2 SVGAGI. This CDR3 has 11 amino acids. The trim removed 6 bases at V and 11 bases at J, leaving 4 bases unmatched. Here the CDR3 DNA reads TGTGCCAGCAGCCGGGAGGGTGAGCAGTATTTT. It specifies CASSREGEQYF.

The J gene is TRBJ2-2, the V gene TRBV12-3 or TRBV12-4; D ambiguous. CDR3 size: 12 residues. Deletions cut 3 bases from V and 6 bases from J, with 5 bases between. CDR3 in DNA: TGTGCCAGCAGTTTCGGGTCCGGGGAGCTGTTTTTT. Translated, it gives CASSFGSGELFF.

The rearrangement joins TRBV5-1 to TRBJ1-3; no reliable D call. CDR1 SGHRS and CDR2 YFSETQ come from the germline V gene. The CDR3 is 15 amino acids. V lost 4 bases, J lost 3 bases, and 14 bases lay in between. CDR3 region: CASSEGGLGGNTIYF. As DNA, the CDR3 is TGCGCCAGCAGCGAGGGAGGCCTTGGTGGAAACACCATATATTTT.

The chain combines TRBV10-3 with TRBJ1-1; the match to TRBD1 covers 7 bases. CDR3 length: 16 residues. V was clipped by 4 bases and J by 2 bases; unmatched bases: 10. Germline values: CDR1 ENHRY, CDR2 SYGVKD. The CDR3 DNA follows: TGTGCCATCAGTGGTGACAGGGTTCATTTAAACACTGAAGCTTTCTTT. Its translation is CAISGDRVHLNTEAFF.

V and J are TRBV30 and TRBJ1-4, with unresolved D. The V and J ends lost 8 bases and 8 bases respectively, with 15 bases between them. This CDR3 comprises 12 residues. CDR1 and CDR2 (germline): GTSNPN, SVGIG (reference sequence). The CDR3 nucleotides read TGTGCCCTGAATGCGGGTGGGGAAAAACTGTTTTTT. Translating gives CALNAGGEKLFF.

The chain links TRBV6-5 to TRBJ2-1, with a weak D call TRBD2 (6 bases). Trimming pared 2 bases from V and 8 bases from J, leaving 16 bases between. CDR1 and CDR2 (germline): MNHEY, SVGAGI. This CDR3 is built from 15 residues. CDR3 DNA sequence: TGTGCCAGCAGTTACAGGGGCGGGACCGCCGATGAGCAGTTCTTC. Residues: CASSYRGGTADEQFF.

The CDR3 nucleotides read TGCGCCAGCCGGGGACTAGCCGTATCCTACAATGAGCAGTTCTTC. This translates into CASRGLAVSYNEQFF. The chain recombines TRBV5-1 with TRBJ2-1; TRBD2 matches 9 bases. Trimming at V came to 7 bases and at J to 1 base, leaving 6 bases not matched to a gene. The CDR3 is made up of 15 amino acids. CDR1 and CDR2 (germline): SGHRS, YFSETQ.